Listed here are 8 T cell receptor beta chains from one sample, sequenced in a study of T-cell memory formation after mild COVID-19. TCRdb analysed the 5' RACE reads with MiXCR anew, one entry per CDR3 protein. The table records about 340,000 distinct CDR3 sequences, around 15% of them present only once. Material for sequencing was PBMCs or a T cell subset sorted from them (not recorded which). These receptors were collected from a man aged 18 to 30 who had mild COVID-19 (a few samples of this study predate the infection). Cell type and time point are not known.

Here the CDR3 DNA reads TGCGCCAGCAGCCCGAAAATGCCACCTAGGGGCGAGCAGTACTTC. This encodes CASSPKMPPRGEQYF. J is TRBJ2-7 and V is TRBV5-1; a possible D gene is TRBD1 (5 bases). The CDR3 contains 15 residues. Germline CDR1 and CDR2: SGHRS and YFSETQ. Trimming stripped 4 bases from V and 6 bases from J, with 20 bases between.

The rearrangement joins TRBV2 to TRBJ2-5; D perhaps matches TRBD1 (6 bases). Per germline, CDR1 SNHLY and CDR2 FYNNEI. The CDR3 totals 13 residues. V lost 7 bases to trimming and J lost 1 base, with 10 bases between them. The CDR3 region has the DNA TGTGCCAGCAACGCGGACAGCCAAGAGACCCAGTACTTC. This encodes CASNADSQETQYF.

This clonotype has more than one count but fewer than ten. The chain joins TRBV5-1 to TRBJ2-5; D is perhaps TRBD2 (6 bases). CDR1 SGHRS and CDR2 YFSETQ come from the germline V gene. The CDR3 runs to 14 residues. Trimming took 4 bases from V and 5 from J, leaving 15 bases between them. CDR3 nucleotides: TGCGCCAGCAGCCTCAAACTAGCCCGGGAGACCCAGTACTTC. It is translated as CASSLKLARETQYF.

The V call is TRBV5-1, the J call TRBJ2-5; TRBD2 matches at 12 bases. This CDR3 contains 17 residues. CDR1 is SGHRS and CDR2 is YFSETQ in the germline V gene. Trimming took 0 bases from V and 5 from J; bases not matched to a gene: 8. In DNA form, the CDR3 reads TGCGCCAGCAGCTTGGGAGGACTAGCGGGGTCGCGGGAGACCCAGTACTTC. Translating it yields CASSLGGLAGSRETQYF.

This clonotype came up a few times. V usage is TRBV28 and J usage is TRBJ2-2; D not certain. Germline CDR1 is MDHEN and CDR2 is SYDVKM. The ends were cut back, 5 bases at V and 9 bases at J, with 10 bases in the middle. This CDR3 has 12 amino acids. In nucleotides, the CDR3 is TGTGCCAGCAGTCCCCAAGACAGGGAGCTGTTTTTT. Its translation: CASSPQDRELFF. Using reference TRBV28 and TRBJ2-2 for the parts outside the CDR3, the full variable domain is DVKVTQSSRYLVKRTGEKVFLECVQDMDHENMFWYRQDPGLGLRLIYFSYDVKMKEKGDIPEGYSVSREKKERFSLILESASTNQTSMYLCASSPQDRELFFGEGSRLTVL.

This clonotype was counted between two and nine times. The V and J genes are TRBV3-1 and TRBJ2-1, with D perhaps TRBD1 or TRBD2 (5 bases each). The CDR3 runs 12 residues. The germline V and J ends were trimmed by 2 bases and 7 bases, with 6 bases remaining between them. Germline CDR1 and CDR2: LGHDT and YNNKEL (reference sequence). CDR3 bases: TGTGCCAGCAGCCAATGGGGGAATGAGCAGTTCTTC. The encoded protein is CASSQWGNEQFF.

This clonotype was counted between two and nine times. The chain couples TRBV4-2 to TRBJ2-5, with 9 bases that match TRBD2. V shed 4 bases and J 0 bases; nucleotides not matched to a gene: 3. CDR1 and CDR2 from the germline V gene are LGHNA and YNFKEQ. The CDR3 is 15 residues long. In nucleotides, the CDR3 is TGTGCCAGCAGCCCGGCGGGGGGGGACCAAGAGACCCAGTACTTC. It translates to CASSPAGGDQETQYF.

The V gene is TRBV7-9, the J gene TRBJ1-1; 7 bases map to TRBD1. The J segment lost 7 bases and the V segment lost 4 bases, leaving 3 bases of the junction unmatched. The germline CDR1 and CDR2 sequences are SEHNR and FQNEAQ (reference sequence). The CDR3 has 12 amino acids. The CDR3, as DNA: TGTGCCAGCAGCTCGGACAGGTTTGAAGCTTTCTTT. This translates into CASSSDRFEAFF.